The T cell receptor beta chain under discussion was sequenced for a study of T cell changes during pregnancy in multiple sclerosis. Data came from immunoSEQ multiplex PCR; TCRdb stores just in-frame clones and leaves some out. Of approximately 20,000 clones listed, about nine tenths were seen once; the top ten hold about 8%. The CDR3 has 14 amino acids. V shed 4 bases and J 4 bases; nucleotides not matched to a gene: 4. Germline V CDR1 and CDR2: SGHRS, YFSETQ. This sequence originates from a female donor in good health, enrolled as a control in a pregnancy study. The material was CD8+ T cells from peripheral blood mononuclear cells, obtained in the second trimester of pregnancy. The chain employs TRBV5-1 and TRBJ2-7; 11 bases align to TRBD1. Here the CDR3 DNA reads TGCGCCAGCAGCCCCGGACAGGGGGCGTACGAGCAGTACTTC. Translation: CASSPGQGAYEQYF.